This record concerns one TCR beta chain sequence. This sample was included in a study of blood T cell repertoires in COVID-19. The wider study: T cells, B-cell-depleted T cells, or PBMCs provided the cDNA or gDNA that served as material.

Per the study methods: Researchers report that nucleated cell counts were estimated from reference gene primer amplification. Using immunoSEQ multiplex PCR, the repertoire was profiled, and TCRdb retains in-frame clones only, with some absent. V and J calls and clone size are given by that table; D and trimming were obtained from the DNA. The sample shows around 440,000 clones, around 88% of them seen only once. Seattle-derived patients entered the study during active infection and were followed longitudinally. Germline V gene data show CDR1 as MDHEN and CDR2 as SYDVKM. Trimming took 4 bases from V and 4 from J, leaving 7 bases between them. CDR3 length: 12 amino acids.

This chain connects TRBV28 to TRBJ1-2, with D possibly matching TRBD1 (5 bases). This clonotype originated in a woman between 45 and 65 years old with COVID-19, enrolled during active disease. What was sequenced was peripheral blood. Here the CDR3 reads CASSWGLYGYTF. Written as DNA, the CDR3 is TGTGCCAGCAGTTGGGGACTCTATGGCTACACCTTC.